Listed here are 24 T cell receptor beta chains from one sample, sequenced in a study of CD8 T cells in ankylosing spondylitis. TCRdb independently ran MiXCR on the 5' RACE reads; one entry per CDR3 protein. The sample consists of 300,000 to 350,000 distinct CDR3 sequences, about a fifth of them appearing once. Sequencing was done on a sample of blood, either unsorted or a sorted T cell fraction (not recorded which). These receptors came from a female donor with ankylosing spondylitis or in good health (not recorded which).

The V and J genes are TRBV12-3 or TRBV12-4 and TRBJ2-2; possibly TRBD1 or TRBD2 for D (6 bases each). The CDR3 has 14 amino acids. Trimming cost V 7 bases and J 6 bases, with 15 bases left between them. As DNA, the CDR3 is TGTGCCAGCACCCTTTCCGGGGGCGCCGGGGAGCTGTTTTTT. Translated, it gives CASTLSGGAGELFF.

The genes are TRBV11-2 and TRBJ2-5; 7 nucleotides align to TRBD2. This CDR3 contains 12 residues. The ends lost 7 bases at V and 5 bases at J; junction bases unmatched: 4. Germline V CDR1 and CDR2: SGHAT, FQNNGV. The CDR3 nucleotides read TGTGCCAGCATGGGCGGGAGCGAGACCCAGTACTTC. It yields the protein CASMGGSETQYF.

This clonotype was picked up many times. The chain carries TRBV5-1 and TRBJ1-2; D unclear. Trimming cost V 4 bases and J 1 base, with 5 bases left between them. CDR1 and CDR2 from the germline V gene are SGHRS and YFSETQ. The CDR3 is 12 residues long. The CDR3 sequence is CASSVYNYGYTF. DNA for the CDR3: TGCGCCAGCAGCGTCTATAACTATGGCTACACCTTC. Full variable domain (missing parts from reference TRBV5-1 and TRBJ1-2): KAGVTQTPRYLIKTRGQQVTLSCSPISGHRSVSWYQQTPGQGLQFLFEYFSETQRNKGNFPGRFSGRQFSNSRSEMNVSTLELGDSALYLCASSVYNYGYTFGSGTRLTVV.

A few counts support this clonotype. This chain connects TRBV19 to TRBJ2-5, with 9 bases matching TRBD1. The ends lost 6 bases at V and 7 bases at J; junction bases unmatched: 9. In germline, CDR1 is LNHDA, CDR2 SQIVND (reference sequence). The CDR3 contains 14 residues. CDR3 residues: CASSVRDRVATQYF. DNA for the CDR3: TGTGCCAGTAGCGTTCGGGACAGGGTGGCGACCCAGTACTTC. Together with reference TRBV19 and TRBJ2-5, the CDR3 gives the full variable domain: DGGITQSPKYLFRKEGQNVTLSCEQNLNHDAMYWYRQDPGQGLRLIYYSQIVNDFQKGDIAEGYSVSREKKESFPLTVTSAQKNPTAFYLCASSVRDRVATQYFGPGTRLLVL.

This chain uses TRBV4-3 with TRBJ2-7; D tentatively reads TRBD1 or TRBD2 (5 bases each). This CDR3 contains 15 residues. The germline V gene encodes CDR1 LGHNA and CDR2 YSLEER. Trimming took off 5 bases at V and 1 base at J, with 15 bases between the two ends. Here the CDR3 reads CASSSRDGGSYEQYF. DNA of the CDR3: TGCGCCAGCAGCTCCCGGGACGGAGGATCCTACGAGCAGTACTTC.

The chain uses TRBV5-1 and TRBJ2-7, with TRBD2 as a possible D gene (5 bases). V was trimmed by 4 bases and J by 7 bases, leaving 12 bases between them. The CDR3 is 12 residues long. CDR1 is SGHRS and CDR2 is YFSETQ in the germline V gene. The CDR3: CASSQTEGEQYF. The DNA for the CDR3 is TGCGCCAGCAGCCAGACTGAGGGAGAGCAGTACTTC.

V gene TRBV30 combines with J gene TRBJ2-5; D is unclear. Germline V gives CDR1 GTSNPN, CDR2 SVGIG (reference sequence). The CDR3 covers 11 residues. Trimming removed 3 bases at V and 6 bases at J, with 8 bases between. CDR3 in amino acids: CAWRFGKTQYF. The CDR3 DNA reads TGTGCCTGGAGGTTTGGGAAGACCCAGTACTTC.

Only a few counts were recorded for this clonotype. The genes are TRBV6-1 and TRBJ1-2, with D unclear. The germline V and J ends were trimmed by 5 bases and 8 bases, with 15 bases remaining between them. The V gene's germline CDR1 is MNHNS and CDR2 SASEGT. The CDR3 is 13 amino acids. Here the CDR3 reads CASSQLRWEGYTF. Here the CDR3 DNA reads TGTGCCAGCAGTCAACTCCGGTGGGAGGGCTACACCTTC.

The rearrangement links TRBV20-1 to TRBJ2-7; 9 bases are shared with TRBD1. Germline assignment: CDR1 DFQATT and CDR2 SNEGSKA (reference sequence). Trimming took 0 bases from V and 3 from J; bases not matched to a gene: 6. The CDR3 extends over 15 amino acids. CDR3 DNA sequence: TGCAGTGCTAGAGAAGGAGGGACAGGGATCTACGAGCAGTACTTC. It encodes CSAREGGTGIYEQYF.

Ten or more counts support this clonotype. V usage is TRBV5-1 and J usage is TRBJ2-7; a possible D gene is TRBD1 (5 bases). Germline CDR1 reads SGHRS; CDR2 reads YFSETQ. V gave up 3 bases and J gave up 6 bases, with 13 bases separating them. The CDR3 contains 13 residues. The CDR3 DNA follows: TGCGCCAGCAGCTGGACCATTCAGGGCGAGCAGTACTTC. This encodes CASSWTIQGEQYF.

The table lists this clonotype with a few counts. The CDR3 spells CATSRDLDGRQYF. For the CDR3, the DNA is TGTGCCACCAGCAGAGATCTAGATGGGAGGCAGTATTTT. The chain joins TRBV15 to TRBJ2-3; D might be TRBD2 (5 bases). Germline V lookup: CDR1 LNHNV, CDR2 YYDKDF (reference sequence). The CDR3 runs 13 residues. V was shortened by 0 bases and J by 11 bases, with 12 bases between the two germline ends.

The rearrangement uses TRBV5-1 and TRBJ1-1; no clear D gene. The CDR3 loop spans 13 amino acids. With 4 bases removed from V and 1 base from J, the gap between germline ends came to 8 bases. Germline values: CDR1 SGHRS, CDR2 YFSETQ. The CDR3 sequence is CASSPMGNTEAFF. Here the CDR3 DNA reads TGCGCCAGCAGCCCCATGGGGAACACTGAAGCTTTCTTT.

The table lists this clonotype with many counts. The V call is TRBV25-1, the J call TRBJ1-1; 11 positions agree with TRBD1. J was trimmed by 4 bases and V by 7 bases; bases with no gene match: 5. CDR1 is MGHDK, CDR2 SYGVNS, per germline. The CDR3 totals 14 residues. CDR3: CASTRTGGLTEAFF. The CDR3 bases are TGTGCCAGCACCCGGACAGGGGGCCTCACTGAAGCTTTCTTT. The full variable domain, with the rest looked up from reference TRBV25-1 and TRBJ1-1, is EADIYQTPRYLVIGTGKKITLECSQTMGHDKMYWYQQDPGMELHLIHYSYGVNSTEKGDLSSESTVSRIRTEHFPLTLESARPSHTSQYLCASTRTGGLTEAFFGQGTRLTVV.

This clonotype was observed a few times. The chain joins TRBV20-1 to TRBJ1-1; no firm D call. Germline loops: CDR1 DFQATT, CDR2 SNEGSKA (reference sequence). CDR3 length: 13 residues. V was pared by 1 base and J by 11 bases, with 17 bases between. The DNA of the CDR3 is TGCAGTGCTAGAGGTGGGCGGGGAATTTTGGCTTTCTTT. Translating it yields CSARGGRGILAFF.

The chain recombines TRBV20-1 with TRBJ2-1; D might be TRBD1 (6 bases). The CDR3 runs 13 residues. Germline V gene data show CDR1 as DFQATT and CDR2 as SNEGSKA (reference sequence). V gave up 7 bases and J gave up 8 bases, with 18 bases separating them. CDR3 DNA sequence: TGCAGTGTAGTGAGGGGGTCAAGGGATGAGCAGTTCTTC. Residues: CSVVRGSRDEQFF.

This clonotype has a count of ten or more. The V gene is TRBV6-1, the J gene TRBJ2-7, with 7 positions matching TRBD1. V was clipped by 8 bases and J by 4 bases; unmatched bases: 8. Germline V lookup: CDR1 MNHNS, CDR2 SASEGT. The CDR3 totals 13 residues. CDR3 nucleotides: TGTGCCAGCCGCCCGACAGGGCTGTACGAGCAGTACTTC. This sequence encodes CASRPTGLYEQYF.

The chain has TRBV7-9 and TRBJ2-3; D not certain. V lost 8 bases, J lost 2 bases, and 17 bases lay in between. The CDR3 is 15 residues long. The germline gives CDR1 SEHNR, CDR2 FQNEAQ (reference sequence). The CDR3 bases are TGTGCCAGCGGAGCCGAGATTGGTAACACAGATACGCAGTATTTT. Translation gives CASGAEIGNTDTQYF.

This clonotype was counted only a few times. The V and J genes are TRBV6-5 and TRBJ2-3; D call uncertain. CDR3 size: 18 residues. The germline CDR1 and CDR2 sequences are MNHEY and SVGAGI. Deletions cut 3 bases from V and 1 base from J, with 20 bases between. CDR3 bases: TGTGCCAGCAGTTATCGCTATCCGATCGTAGGAGGCACAGATACGCAGTATTTT. Encoded protein: CASSYRYPIVGGTDTQYF.

This clonotype has only a few counts. V is TRBV5-1 and J is TRBJ2-1, with unresolved D. Germline CDR1 SGHRS, CDR2 YFSETQ. V lost 0 bases to trimming and J lost 6 bases, with 13 bases between them. CDR3 length equals 15 residues. The CDR3 region is CASSLAGPESNEQFF. DNA for the CDR3: TGCGCCAGCAGCTTGGCGGGCCCGGAGAGCAATGAGCAGTTCTTC.

This clonotype has a handful of counts. The V call is TRBV28, the J call TRBJ1-2; D is unclear. Trimming cost V 3 bases and J 4 bases, with 6 bases left between them. CDR3 size: 12 residues. Germline lookup yields CDR1 MDHEN and CDR2 SYDVKM. CDR3 residues: CASSFVFYGYTF. Here the CDR3 DNA reads TGTGCCAGCAGTTTTGTTTTCTATGGCTACACCTTC.

The chain uses TRBV5-1 and TRBJ2-7; D possibly corresponds to TRBD1 (5 bases). Germline CDR1 and CDR2: SGHRS and YFSETQ. Trimming shortened V by 0 bases and J by 6 bases, and 19 bases separated the two germline ends. This CDR3 spans 16 amino acids. The CDR3 bases are TGCGCCAGCAGCTTGGAATTGACAGCCCTAAAATCCGAGCAGTACTTC. This encodes CASSLELTALKSEQYF.

At least ten counts were recorded for this clonotype. The chain has TRBV2 and TRBJ1-2; 7 nucleotides match TRBD1. This CDR3 spans 13 amino acids. Germline V gene lookup returns CDR1 SNHLY and CDR2 FYNNEI. Trimming cost V 6 bases and J 8 bases; bases outside gene matches: 9. The CDR3 here is CASSAMRGQGYTF. The DNA for the CDR3 is TGTGCCAGCAGCGCCATGAGGGGGCAAGGCTACACCTTC.

This clonotype was counted a few times. V and J are TRBV6-2 or TRBV6-3 and TRBJ2-1; the match to TRBD2 covers 11 bases. Per the germline V gene, CDR1 is MNHEY and CDR2 is SVGEGT. Trimming cost V 4 bases and J 8 bases; bases outside gene matches: 4. This CDR3 comprises 14 residues. CDR3 sequence: CASSLAGGFDEQFF. In DNA form, the CDR3 reads TGTGCCAGCAGTTTAGCGGGAGGGTTCGATGAGCAGTTCTTC.

This sequence joins TRBV10-3 and TRBJ2-7; TRBD2 matches 10 bases. This CDR3 has 15 residues. Germline CDR1 and CDR2: ENHRY and SYGVKD. V lost 3 bases and J lost 0; bases outside the gene matches: 2. CDR3 region: CAISDKREGSYEQYF. The CDR3, as DNA: TGTGCCATCAGTGATAAGCGGGAGGGCTCCTACGAGCAGTACTTC.